The 20 T cell receptor beta chains below were found in one sample sequenced in a study of T cell changes during pregnancy in multiple sclerosis. Data came from immunoSEQ multiplex PCR; TCRdb stores just in-frame clones and leaves some out. The sample yields approximately 99,000 clones, 75% to 95% seen once. Sequences were derived from peripheral blood, sampled in the second trimester of pregnancy. These receptors were obtained from a female donor in good health, enrolled as a control in a pregnancy study.

This chain uses TRBV5-4 with TRBJ1-2, with D possibly matching TRBD1 (6 bases). The germline CDR1 and CDR2 sequences are SGHNT and YYREEE (reference sequence). Trimming left V 0 bases short and J 5 bases short, with 8 bases between. The CDR3 length is 13 residues. In DNA, the CDR3 is TGTGCCAGCAGCTTGGCAGGGGTGTATGGCTACACCTTC. As protein: CASSLAGVYGYTF.

CDR3 DNA sequence: TGTGCCAGTAGTGCAGGGCTAAGCTCCTACAATGAGCAGTTCTTC. Encoded protein: CASSAGLSSYNEQFF. The J gene is TRBJ2-1, the V gene TRBV19, with D possibly being TRBD1 (5 bases). This CDR3 is 15 amino acids long. Between the trimmed V and J ends, which lost 5 bases and 0 bases, there was a span of 11 bases. Germline CDR1 is LNHDA and CDR2 is SQIVND (reference sequence).

This clone was detected a few times. The rearrangement joins TRBV4-1 to TRBJ2-7; D is possibly TRBD1 (6 bases). CDR1 is MGHRA, CDR2 YSYEKL, per germline. The CDR3 runs to 15 residues. V dropped 1 base and J dropped 4 bases, with 14 bases sitting between them. The CDR3 sequence is CASSQARQEIYEQYF. CDR3 sequence (DNA): TGCGCCAGCAGCCAAGCGCGACAGGAGATTTACGAGCAGTACTTC.

Regarding this clone: This specimen includes other DNA sequences encoding the same CDR3. The rearrangement joins TRBV18 to TRBJ2-7; D remains unclear. Germline loops: CDR1 KGHSH, CDR2 LQKENI. V was clipped by 0 bases and J by 4 bases, with 4 bases between them. The CDR3 extends over 12 amino acids. The CDR3 protein is CASSPPGYEQYF. CDR3 bases: TGTGCCAGCTCACCACCCGGGTACGAGCAGTACTTC.

This clone has more than one count but fewer than ten. The rearrangement links TRBV5-6 to TRBJ1-4, with 8 nucleotides matching TRBD1. The CDR3 loop spans 17 amino acids. V lost 1 base, J lost 7 bases, and 12 bases stayed unmatched. The germline V gene has CDR1 SGHDT and CDR2 YYEEEE. The CDR3 bases are TGTGCCAGCAGCTTGCGGGCAGGGGGCCTGGGGTTTGAAAAACTGTTTTTT. It encodes CASSLRAGGLGFEKLFF.

The chain recombines TRBV5-6 with TRBJ2-7, with D possibly being TRBD2 (5 bases). The CDR3 is made up of 13 amino acids. Germline V CDR1 and CDR2: SGHDT, YYEEEE. Trimming shortened V by 4 bases and J by 9 bases, and 17 bases separated the two germline ends. CDR3 in amino acids: CASSPGLGLGQYF. The CDR3 DNA sequence: TGTGCCAGCAGCCCGGGCCTCGGACTGGGGCAGTACTTC.

CDR3 in DNA: TGTGCCAGCAGTAGGGGGCGCGAAAAACTGTTTTTT. Its protein product is CASSRGREKLFF. The chain recombines TRBV6-6 with TRBJ1-4; 7 bases are a match to TRBD1. J lost 8 bases, V lost 5 bases, and 2 bases had no gene match. Per the germline V gene, CDR1 is MNHNY and CDR2 is SVGAGI (reference sequence). The CDR3 runs 12 residues.

This clone has more than one count but fewer than ten. The gene calls are TRBV2 and TRBJ2-1; 9 nucleotides align to TRBD2. The J segment lost 3 bases and the V segment lost 7 bases, leaving 10 bases of the junction unmatched. CDR1 is SNHLY, CDR2 FYNNEI, per germline. The CDR3 length is 16 residues. As DNA, the CDR3 is TGTGCCAGCAAAGACAGGGCGGGAGGGTACTACAATGAGCAGTTCTTC. Translating it yields CASKDRAGGYYNEQFF.

The chain has TRBV28 and TRBJ1-1, with 7 bases that match TRBD1. V shed 8 bases, J shed 0 bases, and the junction held 9 bases outside the gene matches. This CDR3 has 15 residues. Germline values: CDR1 MDHEN, CDR2 SYDVKM. The CDR3 DNA reads TGTGCCAGCCTCGTTGGACAGGTAATGAACACTGAAGCTTTCTTT. It encodes CASLVGQVMNTEAFF.

The chain has TRBV5-1 and TRBJ1-1; D is undetermined. The CDR3 has 13 amino acids. Per the germline V gene, CDR1 is SGHRS and CDR2 is YFSETQ. Trimming pared 1 base from V and 1 base from J, leaving 5 bases between. The CDR3 region is CASSLNRNTEAFF. In DNA form, the CDR3 reads TGCGCCAGCAGCTTGAACAGGAACACTGAAGCTTTCTTT. Drawing the rest from reference TRBV5-1 and TRBJ1-1, the complete variable domain is KAGVTQTPRYLIKTRGQQVTLSCSPISGHRSVSWYQQTPGQGLQFLFEYFSETQRNKGNFPGRFSGRQFSNSRSEMNVSTLELGDSALYLCASSLNRNTEAFFGQGTRLTVV.

The rearrangement joins TRBV7-2 to TRBJ2-7, with a weak D call TRBD1 (6 bases). This CDR3 contains 15 residues. V shed 1 base and J shed 5 bases, with 15 bases lying between them. CDR1 is SGHTA, CDR2 FQGNSA, per germline. The CDR3 region is CASSLEGERVNEQYF. CDR3 nucleotides: TGTGCCAGCAGCTTAGAGGGGGAACGAGTTAACGAGCAGTACTTC.

The chain is built from TRBV5-4 and TRBJ1-5, with a weak D call TRBD1 (5 bases). The CDR3 is 15 amino acids. The V end lost 1 base, the J end lost 1 base, and 9 bases lay between the germline ends. Germline CDR1 is SGHNT and CDR2 is YYREEE (reference sequence). The CDR3 is CASSLQGASNQPQHF. CDR3 DNA sequence: TGTGCCAGCAGCTTGCAGGGCGCGAGCAATCAGCCCCAGCATTTT.

V is TRBV19 and J is TRBJ2-5, with 7 bases that match TRBD1. V lost 1 base, J lost 1 base, and 3 bases stayed unmatched. Germline CDR1 LNHDA, CDR2 SQIVND (reference sequence). CDR3 size: 15 residues. CDR3 sequence reads: CASSIGTGPQETQYF. CDR3 sequence (DNA): TGTGCCAGTAGTATAGGGACAGGACCCCAAGAGACCCAGTACTTC.

The chain combines TRBV27 with TRBJ1-2; 10 bases align to TRBD1. The CDR3 is 15 residues long. Germline V gene lookup returns CDR1 MNHEY and CDR2 SMNVEV (reference sequence). V was clipped by 5 bases and J by 4 bases; unmatched bases: 7. Here the CDR3 DNA reads TGTGCCAGCAGTCCGTACGGGACAGGGGTCTATGGCTACACCTTC. It is translated as CASSPYGTGVYGYTF.

Only one count was recorded for this clone. The chain joins TRBV30 to TRBJ2-7; 8 bases fit TRBD1. The CDR3 has 12 residues. The germline gives CDR1 GTSNPN, CDR2 SVGIG (reference sequence). V shed 4 bases and J 3 bases; nucleotides not matched to a gene: 2. In nucleotides, the CDR3 is TGTGCCTGGACAGGGGGCGGCTACGAGCAGTACTTC. This sequence encodes CAWTGGGYEQYF.

The rearrangement uses TRBV7-9 and TRBJ1-1, with D uncertain. Trimming removed 1 base at V and 5 bases at J, with 8 bases between. The CDR3 contains 13 residues. Germline CDR1 SEHNR, CDR2 FQNEAQ (reference sequence). In DNA form, the CDR3 reads TGTGCCAGCAGCTTAGAGAGGAGGACTGAAGCTTTCTTT. It specifies CASSLERRTEAFF.

V is TRBV27 and J is TRBJ2-1, with D tentatively TRBD2 (6 bases). The CDR3 loop spans 12 amino acids. Germline CDR1 reads MNHEY; CDR2 reads SMNVEV (reference sequence). The germline V and J ends were trimmed by 5 bases and 12 bases, with 14 bases remaining between them. CDR3 sequence (DNA): TGTGCCAGCAGTCCGACCCGAGCGGGGCAGTTCTTC. It codes for CASSPTRAGQFF.

The chain couples TRBV13 to TRBJ2-2; D is perhaps TRBD2 (6 bases). This CDR3 spans 16 amino acids. V was shortened by 4 bases and J by 1 base, with 13 bases between the two germline ends. Per germline, CDR1 PRHDT and CDR2 FYEKMQ (reference sequence). This CDR3 reads CASSSGTGKNTGELFF. CDR3 in DNA: TGTGCCAGCAGCTCCGGGACTGGAAAGAACACCGGGGAGCTGTTTTTT.

V and J are TRBV4-1 and TRBJ2-1; D is ambiguous. The CDR3 is 16 amino acids. Trimming left V 4 bases short and J 5 bases short, with 18 bases between. CDR1 and CDR2 (germline): MGHRA, YSYEKL. CDR3 in amino acids: CASSPSKLVPDNEQFF. CDR3 DNA sequence: TGCGCCAGCAGCCCCTCTAAGTTGGTCCCTGACAATGAGCAGTTCTTC.

V and J are TRBV14 and TRBJ1-6; D gene unclear. The germline V gene has CDR1 SGHDN and CDR2 FVKESK. The CDR3 is 13 residues long. Trimming removed 3 bases from V and 12 bases from J, with 12 bases in between. Here the CDR3 DNA reads TGTGCCAGCAGCCAGTCCCCGGTCCAACCCCTCCACTTT. Translating gives CASSQSPVQPLHF.